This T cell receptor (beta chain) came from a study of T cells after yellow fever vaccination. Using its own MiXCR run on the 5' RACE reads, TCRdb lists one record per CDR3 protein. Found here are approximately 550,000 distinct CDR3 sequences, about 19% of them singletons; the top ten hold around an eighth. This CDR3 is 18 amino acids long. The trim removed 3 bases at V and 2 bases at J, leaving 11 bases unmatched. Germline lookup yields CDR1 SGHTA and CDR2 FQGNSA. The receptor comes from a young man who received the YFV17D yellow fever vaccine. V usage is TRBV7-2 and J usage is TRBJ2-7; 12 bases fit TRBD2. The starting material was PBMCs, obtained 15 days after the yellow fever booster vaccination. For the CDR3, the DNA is TGTGCCAGCAGCTTGCGGGGTCGACTAGCGGGAGCGACCTACGAGCAGTACTTC. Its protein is CASSLRGRLAGATYEQYF.